The next 9 T cell receptor beta chains were all read from a single sample in a study of T cells in Graves' hyperthyroidism and ophthalmopathy. TCR beta CDR3 region amplification was performed from RNA transcripts. TCR CDR3 regions were first amplified by RT-PCR with HTBI primers. TCRdb called the multiplex PCR reads again in MiXCR, with one record for every CDR3 protein. This table has 250,000 to 300,000 distinct CDR3 sequences, approximately 13% appearing once. Sequencing input: blood. These TCRs come from a middle-aged woman with Graves' hyperthyroidism.

This clonotype was detected many times. The chain has TRBV2 and TRBJ2-3; unclear D gene. The CDR3 totals 13 residues. The germline V gene encodes CDR1 SNHLY and CDR2 FYNNEI. Trimming shortened V by 1 base and J by 3 bases, and 5 bases separated the two germline ends. CDR3 DNA: TGTGCCAGCAGTGAAGATGGTACAGATACGCAGTATTTT. Encoded protein: CASSEDGTDTQYF.

Only a few counts were recorded for this clonotype. This chain connects TRBV11-2 to TRBJ2-6, with 10 bases lining up with TRBD2. The CDR3 contains 16 residues. Looked up from germline, CDR1 is SGHAT and CDR2 is FQNNGV. J gave up 2 bases and V 5 bases, and 3 bases lay outside the gene matches. The CDR3 protein is CASSPSGRAGANVLTF. CDR3 bases: TGTGCCAGCAGCCCAAGCGGGAGGGCTGGGGCCAACGTCCTGACTTTC. Complete variable domain (other parts from reference TRBV11-2 and TRBJ2-6): EAGVAQSPRYKIIEKRQSVAFWCNPISGHATLYWYQQILGQGPKLLIQFQNNGVVDDSQLPKDRFSAERLKGVDSTLKIQPAKLEDSAVYLCASSPSGRAGANVLTFGAGSRLTVL.

This clonotype has just a few counts. The chain employs TRBV5-6 and TRBJ2-2, with 11 bases lining up with TRBD2. V lost 4 bases to trimming and J lost 4 bases; unmatched junction nucleotides: 6. Germline V gene sequence: CDR1 SGHDT, CDR2 YYEEEE. The CDR3 is 16 residues long. This CDR3 is CASSLLAGVTTGELFF. CDR3 nucleotides: TGTGCCAGCAGCCTACTAGCGGGAGTTACCACCGGGGAGCTGTTTTTT.

This clonotype was found many times. The chain couples TRBV7-2 to TRBJ2-5; D uncertain. Trimming removed 2 bases from V and 4 bases from J, with 11 bases in between. The CDR3 consists of 14 residues. CDR1 is SGHTA and CDR2 is FQGNSA in the germline V gene. This chain's CDR3 is CASSLNGPRETQYF. DNA for the CDR3: TGTGCCAGCAGCTTAAATGGCCCCAGAGAGACCCAGTACTTC.

This chain joins TRBV2 and TRBJ1-1; possible D gene TRBD1, 6 bases. V lost 2 bases, J lost 3 bases, and 13 bases lay in between. The CDR3 loop spans 15 amino acids. The germline gives CDR1 SNHLY, CDR2 FYNNEI. The CDR3 spells CASSERGGADTEAFF. The CDR3 DNA reads as TGTGCCAGCAGTGAACGGGGGGGCGCGGACACTGAAGCTTTCTTT.

At least ten counts were recorded for this clonotype. The chain combines TRBV29-1 with TRBJ2-3, with TRBD1 matching over 9 bases. Per the germline V gene, CDR1 is SQVTM and CDR2 is ANQGSEA. CDR3 length: 16 amino acids. J gave up 2 bases and V 5 bases, and 11 bases lay outside the gene matches. The CDR3 sequence: CSVSPGQGPLTDTQYF. In nucleotides, the CDR3 is TGCAGCGTTTCACCGGGACAGGGTCCTCTCACAGATACGCAGTATTTT.

This clonotype was observed a few times. The chain uses TRBV19 and TRBJ1-2; 10 nucleotides align to TRBD1. Germline CDR1 is LNHDA and CDR2 is SQIVND (reference sequence). The CDR3 has 14 residues. V gave up 4 bases and J gave up 4 bases; unmatched junction bases: 3. The CDR3 here is CASSRGQGTYGYTF. The CDR3, as DNA: TGTGCCAGTAGTAGGGGACAGGGGACCTATGGCTACACCTTC.

This clonotype was seen at least ten times. The chain is built from TRBV19 and TRBJ1-1; 8 bases map to TRBD1. The J segment lost 8 bases and the V segment lost 4 bases, leaving 6 bases of the junction unmatched. This CDR3 has 13 amino acids. Germline loops: CDR1 LNHDA, CDR2 SQIVND (reference sequence). The CDR3 here is CASSRGQGAEAFF. The CDR3 DNA sequence: TGTGCCAGTAGTAGAGGACAGGGTGCCGAAGCTTTCTTT.

As DNA, the CDR3 is TGCGCCAGCAGTCAATCCCCATGGGAGGGCTACACCTTC. Encoded protein: CASSQSPWEGYTF. The chain carries TRBV10-2 and TRBJ1-2; D gene uncertain. The CDR3 runs to 13 residues. Between the trimmed V and J ends, which lost 5 bases and 8 bases, there was a span of 15 bases. The germline V gene encodes CDR1 WSHSY and CDR2 SAAADI.